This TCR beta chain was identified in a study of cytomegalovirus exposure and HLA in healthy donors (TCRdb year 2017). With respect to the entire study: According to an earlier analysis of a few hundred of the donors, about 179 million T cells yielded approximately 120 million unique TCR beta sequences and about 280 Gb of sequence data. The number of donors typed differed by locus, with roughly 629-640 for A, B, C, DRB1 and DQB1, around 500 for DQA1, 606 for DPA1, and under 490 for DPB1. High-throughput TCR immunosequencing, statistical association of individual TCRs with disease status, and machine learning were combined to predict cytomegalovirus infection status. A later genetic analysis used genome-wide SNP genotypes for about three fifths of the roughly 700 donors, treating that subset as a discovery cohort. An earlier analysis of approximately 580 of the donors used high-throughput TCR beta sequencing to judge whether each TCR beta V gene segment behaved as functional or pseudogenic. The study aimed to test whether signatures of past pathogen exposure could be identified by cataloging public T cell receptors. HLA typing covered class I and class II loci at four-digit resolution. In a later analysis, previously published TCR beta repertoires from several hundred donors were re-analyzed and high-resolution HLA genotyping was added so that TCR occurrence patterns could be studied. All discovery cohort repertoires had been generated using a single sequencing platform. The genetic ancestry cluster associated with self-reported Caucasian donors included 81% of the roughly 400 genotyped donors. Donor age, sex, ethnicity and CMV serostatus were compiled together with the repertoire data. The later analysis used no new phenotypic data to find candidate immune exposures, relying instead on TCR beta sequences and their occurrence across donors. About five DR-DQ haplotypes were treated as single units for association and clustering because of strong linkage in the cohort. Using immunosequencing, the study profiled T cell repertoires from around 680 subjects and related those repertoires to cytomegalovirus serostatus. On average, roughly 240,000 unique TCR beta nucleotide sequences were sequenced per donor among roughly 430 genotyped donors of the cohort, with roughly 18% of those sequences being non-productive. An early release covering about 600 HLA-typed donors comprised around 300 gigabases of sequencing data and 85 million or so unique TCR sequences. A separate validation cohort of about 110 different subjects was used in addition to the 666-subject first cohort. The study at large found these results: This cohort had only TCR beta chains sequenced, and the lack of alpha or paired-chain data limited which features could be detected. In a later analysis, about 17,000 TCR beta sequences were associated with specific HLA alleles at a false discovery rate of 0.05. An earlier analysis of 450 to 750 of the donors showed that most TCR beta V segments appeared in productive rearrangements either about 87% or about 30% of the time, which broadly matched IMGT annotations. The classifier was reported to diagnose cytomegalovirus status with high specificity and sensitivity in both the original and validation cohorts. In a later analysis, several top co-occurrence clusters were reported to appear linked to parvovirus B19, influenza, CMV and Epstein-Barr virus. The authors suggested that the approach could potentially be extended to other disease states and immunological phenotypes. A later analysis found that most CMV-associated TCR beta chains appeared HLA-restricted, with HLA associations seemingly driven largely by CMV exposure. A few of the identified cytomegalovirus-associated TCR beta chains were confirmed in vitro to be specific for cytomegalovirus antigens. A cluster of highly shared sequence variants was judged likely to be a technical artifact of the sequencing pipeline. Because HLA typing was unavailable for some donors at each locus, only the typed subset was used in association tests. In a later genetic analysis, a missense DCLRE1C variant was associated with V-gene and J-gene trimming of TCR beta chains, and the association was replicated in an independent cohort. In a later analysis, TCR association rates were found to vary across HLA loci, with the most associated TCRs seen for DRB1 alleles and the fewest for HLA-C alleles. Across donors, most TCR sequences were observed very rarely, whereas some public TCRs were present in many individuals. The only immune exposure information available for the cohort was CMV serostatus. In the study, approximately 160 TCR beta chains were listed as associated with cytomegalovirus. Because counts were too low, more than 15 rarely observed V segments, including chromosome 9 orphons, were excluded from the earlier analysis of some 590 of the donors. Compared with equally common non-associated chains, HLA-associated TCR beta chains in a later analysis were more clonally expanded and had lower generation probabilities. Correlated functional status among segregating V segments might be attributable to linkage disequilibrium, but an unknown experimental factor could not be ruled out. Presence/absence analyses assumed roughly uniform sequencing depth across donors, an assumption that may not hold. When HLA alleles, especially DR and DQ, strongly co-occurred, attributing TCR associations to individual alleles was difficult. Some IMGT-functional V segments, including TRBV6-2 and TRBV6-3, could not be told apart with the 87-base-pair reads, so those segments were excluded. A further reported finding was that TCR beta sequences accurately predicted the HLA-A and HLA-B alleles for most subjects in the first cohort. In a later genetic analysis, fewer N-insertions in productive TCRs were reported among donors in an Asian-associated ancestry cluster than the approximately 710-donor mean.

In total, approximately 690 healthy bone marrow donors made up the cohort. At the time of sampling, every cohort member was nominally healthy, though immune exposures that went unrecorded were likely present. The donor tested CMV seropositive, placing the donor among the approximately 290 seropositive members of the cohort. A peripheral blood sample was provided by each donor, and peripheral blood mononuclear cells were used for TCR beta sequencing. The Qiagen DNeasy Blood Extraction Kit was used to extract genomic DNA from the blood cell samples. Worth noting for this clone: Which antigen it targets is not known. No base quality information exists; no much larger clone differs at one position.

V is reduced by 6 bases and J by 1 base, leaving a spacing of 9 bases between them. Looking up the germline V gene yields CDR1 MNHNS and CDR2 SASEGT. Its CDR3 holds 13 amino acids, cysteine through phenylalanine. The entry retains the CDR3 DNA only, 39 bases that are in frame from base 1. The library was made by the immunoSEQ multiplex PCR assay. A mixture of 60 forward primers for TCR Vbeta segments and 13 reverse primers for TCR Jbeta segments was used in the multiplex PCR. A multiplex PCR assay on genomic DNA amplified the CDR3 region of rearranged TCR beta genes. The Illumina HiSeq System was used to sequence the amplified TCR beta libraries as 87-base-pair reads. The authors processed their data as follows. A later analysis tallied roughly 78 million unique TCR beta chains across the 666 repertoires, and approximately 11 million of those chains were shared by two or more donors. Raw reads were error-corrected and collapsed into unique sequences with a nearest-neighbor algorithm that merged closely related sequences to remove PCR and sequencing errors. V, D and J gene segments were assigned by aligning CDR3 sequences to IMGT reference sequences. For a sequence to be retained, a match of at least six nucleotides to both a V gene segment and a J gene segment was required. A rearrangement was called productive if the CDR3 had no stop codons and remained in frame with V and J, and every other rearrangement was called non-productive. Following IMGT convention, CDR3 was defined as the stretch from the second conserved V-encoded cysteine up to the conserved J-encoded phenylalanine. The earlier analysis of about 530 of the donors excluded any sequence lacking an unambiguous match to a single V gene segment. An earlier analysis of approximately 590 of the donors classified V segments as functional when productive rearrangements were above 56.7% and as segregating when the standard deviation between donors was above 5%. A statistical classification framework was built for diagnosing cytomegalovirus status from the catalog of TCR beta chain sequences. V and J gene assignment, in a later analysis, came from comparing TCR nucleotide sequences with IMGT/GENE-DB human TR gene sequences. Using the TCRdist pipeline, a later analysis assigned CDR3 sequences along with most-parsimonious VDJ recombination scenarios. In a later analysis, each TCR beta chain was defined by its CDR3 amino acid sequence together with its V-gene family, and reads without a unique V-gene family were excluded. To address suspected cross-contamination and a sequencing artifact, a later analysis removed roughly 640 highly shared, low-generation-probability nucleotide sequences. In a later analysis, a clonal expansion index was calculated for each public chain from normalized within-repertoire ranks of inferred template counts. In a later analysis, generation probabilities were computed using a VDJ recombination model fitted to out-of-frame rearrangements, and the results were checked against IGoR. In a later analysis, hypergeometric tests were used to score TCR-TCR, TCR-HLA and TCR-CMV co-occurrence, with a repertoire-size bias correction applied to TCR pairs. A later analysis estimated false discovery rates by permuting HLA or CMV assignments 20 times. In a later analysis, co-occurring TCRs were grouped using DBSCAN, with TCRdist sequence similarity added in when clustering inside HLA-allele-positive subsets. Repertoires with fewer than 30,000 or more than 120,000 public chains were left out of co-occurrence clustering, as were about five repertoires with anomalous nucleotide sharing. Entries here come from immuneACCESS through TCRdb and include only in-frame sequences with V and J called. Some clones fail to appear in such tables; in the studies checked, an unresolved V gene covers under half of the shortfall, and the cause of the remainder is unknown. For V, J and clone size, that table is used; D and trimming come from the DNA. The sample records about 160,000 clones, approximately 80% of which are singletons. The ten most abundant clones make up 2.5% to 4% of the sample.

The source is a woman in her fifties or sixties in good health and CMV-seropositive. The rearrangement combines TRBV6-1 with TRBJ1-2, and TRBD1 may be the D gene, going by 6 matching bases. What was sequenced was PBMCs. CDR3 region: CASRDRFNYGYTF. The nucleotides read TGTGCCAGCAGGGACAGATTTAACTATGGCTACACCTTC.